This T cell receptor (beta chain) is from a study of T cell responses to AZD1222 COVID-19 vaccine. The method was immunoSEQ multiplex PCR; TCRdb's version includes in-frame clones alone and lacks a portion of them. The table records 150,000 to 200,000 clones, approximately 93% of them present only once. Timing groups of about 4 and about 12 weeks for second doses were pooled. The V and J ends lost 0 bases and 3 bases respectively, with 15 bases between them. This CDR3 contains 16 residues. Material: peripheral blood, obtained 28 days after the second AZD1222 dose. This chain connects TRBV23-1 to TRBJ2-7, with no clear D. TRBV23-1 carries the ORF label, with uncertain function. The receptor comes from an adult who received the AZD1222 COVID-19 vaccine. The CDR3 loop reads CASSQSMPSRHYEQYF. In DNA, the CDR3 is TGCGCCAGCAGTCAATCCATGCCATCCCGACACTACGAGCAGTACTTC.